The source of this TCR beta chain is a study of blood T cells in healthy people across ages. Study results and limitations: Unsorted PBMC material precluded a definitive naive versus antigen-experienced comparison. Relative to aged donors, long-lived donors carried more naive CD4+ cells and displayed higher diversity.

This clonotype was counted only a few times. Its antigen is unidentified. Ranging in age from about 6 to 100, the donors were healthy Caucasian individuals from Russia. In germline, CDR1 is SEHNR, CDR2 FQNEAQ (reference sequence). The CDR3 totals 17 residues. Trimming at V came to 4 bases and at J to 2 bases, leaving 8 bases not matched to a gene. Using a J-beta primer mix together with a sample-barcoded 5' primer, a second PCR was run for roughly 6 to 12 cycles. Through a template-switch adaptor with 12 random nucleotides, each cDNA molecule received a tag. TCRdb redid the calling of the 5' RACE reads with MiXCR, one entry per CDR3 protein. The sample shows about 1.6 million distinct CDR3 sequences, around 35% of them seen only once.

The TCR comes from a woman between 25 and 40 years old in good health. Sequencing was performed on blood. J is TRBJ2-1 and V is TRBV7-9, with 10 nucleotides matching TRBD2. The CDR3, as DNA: TGTGCCAGCAGCTCAAAAAGAGCGGGGGGGGCCTACAATGAGCAGTTCTTC. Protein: CASSSKRAGGAYNEQFF.